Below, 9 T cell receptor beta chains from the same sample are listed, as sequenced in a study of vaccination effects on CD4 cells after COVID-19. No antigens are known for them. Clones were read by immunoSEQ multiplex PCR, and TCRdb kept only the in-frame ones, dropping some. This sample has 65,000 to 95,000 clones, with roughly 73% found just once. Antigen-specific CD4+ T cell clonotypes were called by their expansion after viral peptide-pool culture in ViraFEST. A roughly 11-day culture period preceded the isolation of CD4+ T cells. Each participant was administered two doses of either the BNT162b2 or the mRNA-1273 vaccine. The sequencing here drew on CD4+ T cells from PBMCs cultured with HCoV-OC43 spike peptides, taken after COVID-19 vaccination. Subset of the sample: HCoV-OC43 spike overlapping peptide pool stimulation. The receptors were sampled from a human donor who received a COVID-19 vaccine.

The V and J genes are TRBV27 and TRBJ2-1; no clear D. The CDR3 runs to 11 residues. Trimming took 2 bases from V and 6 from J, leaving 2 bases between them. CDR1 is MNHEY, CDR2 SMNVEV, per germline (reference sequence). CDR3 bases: TGTGCCAGCAGTTTAAGCAATGAGCAGTTCTTC. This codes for CASSLSNEQFF.

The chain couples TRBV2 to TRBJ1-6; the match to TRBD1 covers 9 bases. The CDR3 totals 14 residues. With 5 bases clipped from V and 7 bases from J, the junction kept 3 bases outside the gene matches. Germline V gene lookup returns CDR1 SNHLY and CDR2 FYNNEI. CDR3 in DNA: TGTGCCAGCAGTCGGACAGGGGAAAATTCACCCCTCCACTTT. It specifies CASSRTGENSPLHF. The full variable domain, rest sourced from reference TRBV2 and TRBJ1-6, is EPEVTQTPSHQVTQMGQEVILRCVPISNHLYFYWYRQILGQKVEFLVSFYNNEISEKSEIFDDQFSVERPDGSNFTLKIRSTKLEDSAMYFCASSRTGENSPLHFGNGTRLTVT.

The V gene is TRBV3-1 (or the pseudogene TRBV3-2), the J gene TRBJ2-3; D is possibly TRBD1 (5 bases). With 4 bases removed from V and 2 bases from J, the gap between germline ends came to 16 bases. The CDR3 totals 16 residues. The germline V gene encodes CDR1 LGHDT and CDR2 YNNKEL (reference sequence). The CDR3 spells CASSPLKGRHTDTQYF. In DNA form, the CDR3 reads TGTGCCAGCAGCCCGCTTAAGGGGCGCCACACAGATACGCAGTATTTT.

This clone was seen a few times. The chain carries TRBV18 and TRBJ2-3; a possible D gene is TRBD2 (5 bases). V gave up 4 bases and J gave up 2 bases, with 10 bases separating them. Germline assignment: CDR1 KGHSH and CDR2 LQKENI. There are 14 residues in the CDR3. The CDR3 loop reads CASSLEDSTDTQYF. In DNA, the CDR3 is TGTGCCAGCTCACTCGAGGACTCCACAGATACGCAGTATTTT.

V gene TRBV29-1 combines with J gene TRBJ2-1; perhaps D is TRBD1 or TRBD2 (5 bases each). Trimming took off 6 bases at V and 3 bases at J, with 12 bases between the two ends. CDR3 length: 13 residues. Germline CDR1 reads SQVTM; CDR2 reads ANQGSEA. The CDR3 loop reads CSVPGPLYNEQFF. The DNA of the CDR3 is TGCAGCGTGCCGGGACCGCTCTACAATGAGCAGTTCTTC.

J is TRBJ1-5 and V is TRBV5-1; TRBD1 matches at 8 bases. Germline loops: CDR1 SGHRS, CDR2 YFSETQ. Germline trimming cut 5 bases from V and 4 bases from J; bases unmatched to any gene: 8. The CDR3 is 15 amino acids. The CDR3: CASRPTGAGNQPQHF. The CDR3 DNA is TGCGCCAGCAGACCGACAGGGGCCGGGAATCAGCCCCAGCATTTT. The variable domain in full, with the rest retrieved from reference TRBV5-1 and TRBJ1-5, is KAGVTQTPRYLIKTRGQQVTLSCSPISGHRSVSWYQQTPGQGLQFLFEYFSETQRNKGNFPGRFSGRQFSNSRSEMNVSTLELGDSALYLCASRPTGAGNQPQHFGDGTRLSIL.

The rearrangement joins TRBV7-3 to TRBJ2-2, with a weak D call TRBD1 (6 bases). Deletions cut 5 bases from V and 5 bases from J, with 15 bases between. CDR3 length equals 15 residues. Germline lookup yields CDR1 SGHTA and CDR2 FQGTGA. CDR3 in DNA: TGTGCCAGCAGCCCTCAGGGGTTAAGAACCGGGGAGCTGTTTTTT. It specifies CASSPQGLRTGELFF.

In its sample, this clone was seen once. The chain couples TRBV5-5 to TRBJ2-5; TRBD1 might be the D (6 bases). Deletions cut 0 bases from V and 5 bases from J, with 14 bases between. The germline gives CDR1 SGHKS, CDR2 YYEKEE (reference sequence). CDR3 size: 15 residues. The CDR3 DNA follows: TGTGCCAGCAGCTTGGGTCCTGCCAGGGGTGAGACCCAGTACTTC. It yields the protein CASSLGPARGETQYF.

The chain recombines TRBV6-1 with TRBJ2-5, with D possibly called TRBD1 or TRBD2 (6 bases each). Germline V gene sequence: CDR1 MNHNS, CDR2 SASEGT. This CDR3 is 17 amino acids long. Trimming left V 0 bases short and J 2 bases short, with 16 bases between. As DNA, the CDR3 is TGTGCCAGCAGTGAAGCATTAGGGGGGTATAGTCAAGAGACCCAGTACTTC. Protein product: CASSEALGGYSQETQYF.